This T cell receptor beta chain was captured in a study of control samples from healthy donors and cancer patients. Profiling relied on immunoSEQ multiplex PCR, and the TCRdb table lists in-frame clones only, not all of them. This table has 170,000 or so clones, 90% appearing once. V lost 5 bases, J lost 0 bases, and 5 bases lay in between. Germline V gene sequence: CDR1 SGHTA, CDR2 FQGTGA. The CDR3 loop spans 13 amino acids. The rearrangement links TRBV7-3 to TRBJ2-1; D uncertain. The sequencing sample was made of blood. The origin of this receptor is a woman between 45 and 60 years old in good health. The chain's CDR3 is CASSPPSYNEQFF. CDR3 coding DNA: TGTGCCAGCAGCCCTCCCTCCTACAATGAGCAGTTCTTC.